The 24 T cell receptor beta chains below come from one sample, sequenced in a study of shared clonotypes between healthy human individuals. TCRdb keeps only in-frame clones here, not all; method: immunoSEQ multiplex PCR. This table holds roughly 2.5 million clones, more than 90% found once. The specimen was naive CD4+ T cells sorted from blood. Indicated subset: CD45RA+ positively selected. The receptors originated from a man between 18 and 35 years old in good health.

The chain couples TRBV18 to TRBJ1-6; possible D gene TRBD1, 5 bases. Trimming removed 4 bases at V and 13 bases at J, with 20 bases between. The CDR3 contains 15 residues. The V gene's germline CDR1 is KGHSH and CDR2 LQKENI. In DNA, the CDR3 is TGTGCCAGCTCACTTTTCGGACAAAGTGGCTTCCCCCTCCACTTT. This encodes CASSLFGQSGFPLHF.

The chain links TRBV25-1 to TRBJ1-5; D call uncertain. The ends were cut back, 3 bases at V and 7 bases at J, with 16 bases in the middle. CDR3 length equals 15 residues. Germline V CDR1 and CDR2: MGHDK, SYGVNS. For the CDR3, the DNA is TGTGCCAGCAGTGATAATACGTACAGCTCACAGCCCCAGCATTTT. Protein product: CASSDNTYSSQPQHF.

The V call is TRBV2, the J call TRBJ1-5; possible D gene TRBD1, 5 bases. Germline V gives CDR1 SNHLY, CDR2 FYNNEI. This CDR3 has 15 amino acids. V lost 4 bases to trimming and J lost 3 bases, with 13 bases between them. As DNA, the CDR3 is TGTGCCAGCAGTGGGCAGGGCGGCCTCAATCAGCCCCAGCATTTT. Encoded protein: CASSGQGGLNQPQHF.

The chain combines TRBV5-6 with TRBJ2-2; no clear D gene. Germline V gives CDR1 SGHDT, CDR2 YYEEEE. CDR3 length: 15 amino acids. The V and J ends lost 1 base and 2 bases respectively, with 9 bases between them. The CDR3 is CASSLTAGNTGELFF. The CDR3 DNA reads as TGTGCCAGCAGCTTGACGGCAGGTAACACCGGGGAGCTGTTTTTT.

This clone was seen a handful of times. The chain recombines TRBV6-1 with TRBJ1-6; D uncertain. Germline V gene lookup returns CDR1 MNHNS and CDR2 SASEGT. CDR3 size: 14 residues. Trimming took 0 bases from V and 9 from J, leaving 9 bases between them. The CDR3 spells CASSEAVRTSPLHF. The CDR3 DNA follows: TGTGCCAGCAGTGAAGCGGTGAGGACTTCACCCCTCCACTTT.

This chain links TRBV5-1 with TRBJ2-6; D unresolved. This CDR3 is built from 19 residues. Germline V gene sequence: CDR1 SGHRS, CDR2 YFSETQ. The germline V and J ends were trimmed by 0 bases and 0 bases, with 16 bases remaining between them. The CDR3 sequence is CASSLGFFGSNSGANVLTF. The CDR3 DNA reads TGCGCCAGCAGCTTGGGCTTTTTCGGCAGTAACTCTGGGGCCAACGTCCTGACTTTC.

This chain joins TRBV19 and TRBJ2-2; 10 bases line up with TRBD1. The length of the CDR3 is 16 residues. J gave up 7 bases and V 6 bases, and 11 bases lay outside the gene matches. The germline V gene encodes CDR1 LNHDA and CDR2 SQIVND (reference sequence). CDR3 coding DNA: TGTGCCAGTAGGGCCCCACGACAGGGGGCAGGCGGGGAGCTGTTTTTT. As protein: CASRAPRQGAGGELFF.

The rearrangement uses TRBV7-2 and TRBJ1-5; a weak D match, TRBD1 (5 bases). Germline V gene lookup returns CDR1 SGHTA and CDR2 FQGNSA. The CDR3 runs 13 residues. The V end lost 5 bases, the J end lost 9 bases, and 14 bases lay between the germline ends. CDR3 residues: CASSQVRGRPQHF. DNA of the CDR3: TGTGCCAGCAGCCAAGTGCGGGGGAGGCCCCAGCATTTT.

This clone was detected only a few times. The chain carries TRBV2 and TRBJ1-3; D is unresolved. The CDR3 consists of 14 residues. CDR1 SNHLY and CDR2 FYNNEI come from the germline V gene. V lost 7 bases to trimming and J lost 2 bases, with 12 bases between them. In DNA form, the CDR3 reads TGTGCCAGCACTTACAACGTACCTGGAAACACCATATATTTT. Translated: CASTYNVPGNTIYF.

The DNA for the CDR3 is TGTGCCAGCAGCCGGGACAGAGCAGACACTGAAGCTTTCTTT. Translation gives CASSRDRADTEAFF. The chain recombines TRBV6-5 with TRBJ1-1, with 7 bases that match TRBD1. Germline trimming cut 6 bases from V and 3 bases from J; bases unmatched to any gene: 7. Germline assignment: CDR1 MNHEY and CDR2 SVGAGI. This CDR3 contains 14 residues.

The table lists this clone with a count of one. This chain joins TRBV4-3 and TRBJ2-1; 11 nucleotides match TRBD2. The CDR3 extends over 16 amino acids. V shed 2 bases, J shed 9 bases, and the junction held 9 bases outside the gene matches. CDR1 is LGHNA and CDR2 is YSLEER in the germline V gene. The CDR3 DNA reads TGCGCCAGCAGCCAATTCCTAGCGGGAGGCAGGGGTGAGCAGTTCTTC. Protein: CASSQFLAGGRGEQFF.

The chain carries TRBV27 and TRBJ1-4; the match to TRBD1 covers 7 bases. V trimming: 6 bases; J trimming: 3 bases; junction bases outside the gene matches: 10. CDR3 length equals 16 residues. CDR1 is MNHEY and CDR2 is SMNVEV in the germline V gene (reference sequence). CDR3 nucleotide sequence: TGTGCCAGCAGGCGGAACTCACAGGGGCCTAATGAAAAACTGTTTTTT. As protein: CASRRNSQGPNEKLFF.

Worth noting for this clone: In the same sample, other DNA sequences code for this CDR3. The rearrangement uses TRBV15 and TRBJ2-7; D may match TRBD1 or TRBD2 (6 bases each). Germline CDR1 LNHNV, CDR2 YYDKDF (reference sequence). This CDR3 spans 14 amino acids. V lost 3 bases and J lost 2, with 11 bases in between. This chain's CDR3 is CATSSGGSAYEQYF. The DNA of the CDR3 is TGTGCCACCAGCAGCGGGGGCTCGGCCTACGAGCAGTACTTC.

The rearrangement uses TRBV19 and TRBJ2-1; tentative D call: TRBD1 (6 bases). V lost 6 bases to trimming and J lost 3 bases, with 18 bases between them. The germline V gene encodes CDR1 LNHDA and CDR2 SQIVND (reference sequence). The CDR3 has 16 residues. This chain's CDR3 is CASSRGSTRIYNEQFF. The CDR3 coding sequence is TGTGCCAGTAGCAGGGGTTCGACCAGGATCTACAATGAGCAGTTCTTC.

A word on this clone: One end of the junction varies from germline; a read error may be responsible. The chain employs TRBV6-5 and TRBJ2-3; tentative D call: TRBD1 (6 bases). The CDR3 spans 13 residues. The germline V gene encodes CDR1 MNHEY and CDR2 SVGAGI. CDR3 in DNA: TGTGCCAGCAGTCCGGGACACCCGGTTCTTCCGGATTTT. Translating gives CASSPGHPVLPDF.

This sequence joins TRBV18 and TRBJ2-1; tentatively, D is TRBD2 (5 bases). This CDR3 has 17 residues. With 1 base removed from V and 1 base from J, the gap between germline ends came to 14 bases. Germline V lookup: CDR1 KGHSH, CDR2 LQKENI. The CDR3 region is CASSPRSGIASYNEQFF. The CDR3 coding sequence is TGTGCCAGCTCACCACGTTCGGGGATCGCATCCTACAATGAGCAGTTCTTC.

DNA of the CDR3: TGTGCCAGCACGCAGGGGAATAATGAAAAACTGTTTTTT. Amino acids: CASTQGNNEKLFF. The V call is TRBV19, the J call TRBJ1-4; possibly TRBD1 for D (6 bases). V lost 9 bases and J 4 bases, leaving 12 bases between the germline ends. The germline V gene encodes CDR1 LNHDA and CDR2 SQIVND (reference sequence). The CDR3 runs to 13 residues.

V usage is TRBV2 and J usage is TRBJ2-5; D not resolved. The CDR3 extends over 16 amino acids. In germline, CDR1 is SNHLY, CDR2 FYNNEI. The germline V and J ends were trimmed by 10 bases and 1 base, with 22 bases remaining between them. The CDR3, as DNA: TGTGCCACCAAGGCCCCAGTTTTCACTACCCAAGAGACCCAGTACTTC. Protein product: CATKAPVFTTQETQYF. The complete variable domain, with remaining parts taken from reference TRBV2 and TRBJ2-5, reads EPEVTQTPSHQVTQMGQEVILRCVPISNHLYFYWYRQILGQKVEFLVSFYNNEISEKSEIFDDQFSVERPDGSNFTLKIRSTKLEDSAMYFCATKAPVFTTQETQYFGPGTRLLVL.

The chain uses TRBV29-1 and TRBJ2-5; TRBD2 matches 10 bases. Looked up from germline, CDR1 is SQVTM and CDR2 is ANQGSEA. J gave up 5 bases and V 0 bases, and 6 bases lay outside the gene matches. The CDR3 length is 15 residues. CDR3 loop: CSVEDPSGGGETQYF. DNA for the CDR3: TGCAGCGTTGAAGATCCTAGCGGGGGCGGTGAGACCCAGTACTTC.

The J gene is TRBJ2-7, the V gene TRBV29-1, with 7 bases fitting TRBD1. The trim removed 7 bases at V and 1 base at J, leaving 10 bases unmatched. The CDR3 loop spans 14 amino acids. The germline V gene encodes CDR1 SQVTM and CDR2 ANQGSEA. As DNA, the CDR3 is TGCAGCGCCGTGGACACAGGGGTTTCCTACGAGCAGTACTTC. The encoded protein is CSAVDTGVSYEQYF.

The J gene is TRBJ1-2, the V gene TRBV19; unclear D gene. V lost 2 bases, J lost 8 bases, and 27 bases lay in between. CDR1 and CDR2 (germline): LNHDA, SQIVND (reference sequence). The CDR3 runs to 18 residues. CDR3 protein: CASSINSGKAGLVGGYTF. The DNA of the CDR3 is TGTGCCAGTAGTATAAATTCCGGGAAGGCGGGCCTGGTCGGGGGCTACACCTTC.

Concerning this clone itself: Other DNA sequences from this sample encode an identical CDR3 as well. CDR3 DNA: TGCGCCAGCAGCCTAGCAACTAATGAAAAACTGTTTTTT. It specifies CASSLATNEKLFF. The chain employs TRBV5-1 and TRBJ1-4; D unclear. The V end was cut by 4 bases, the J end by 0 bases, with 4 bases between. The CDR3 is 13 amino acids. From germline, CDR1 is SGHRS and CDR2 YFSETQ.

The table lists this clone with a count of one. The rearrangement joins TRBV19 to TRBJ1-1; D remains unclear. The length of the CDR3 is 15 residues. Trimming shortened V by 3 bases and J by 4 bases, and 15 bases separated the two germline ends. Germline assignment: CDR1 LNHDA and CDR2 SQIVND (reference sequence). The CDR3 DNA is TGTGCCAGTAGTATGGGTGGATACCGTATCACTGAAGCTTTCTTT. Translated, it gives CASSMGGYRITEAFF.

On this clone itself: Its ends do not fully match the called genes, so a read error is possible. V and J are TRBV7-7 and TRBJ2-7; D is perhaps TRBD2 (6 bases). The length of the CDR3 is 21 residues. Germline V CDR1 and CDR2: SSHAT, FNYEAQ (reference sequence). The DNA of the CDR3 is TGTGCTAGCAGCCCCGGCCCCTTCGAAGAGCTATACGGTTGGAGGGCCAACGAGCAGTACTTC. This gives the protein CASSPGPFEELYGWRANEQYF. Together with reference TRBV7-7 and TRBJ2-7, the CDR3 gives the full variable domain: GAGVSQSPRYKVTKRGQDVTLRCDPISSHATLYWYQQALGQGPEFLTYFNYEAQPDKSGLPSDRFSAERPEGSISTLTIQRTEQRDSAMYRCASSPGPFEELYGWRANEQYFGPGTRLTVT.